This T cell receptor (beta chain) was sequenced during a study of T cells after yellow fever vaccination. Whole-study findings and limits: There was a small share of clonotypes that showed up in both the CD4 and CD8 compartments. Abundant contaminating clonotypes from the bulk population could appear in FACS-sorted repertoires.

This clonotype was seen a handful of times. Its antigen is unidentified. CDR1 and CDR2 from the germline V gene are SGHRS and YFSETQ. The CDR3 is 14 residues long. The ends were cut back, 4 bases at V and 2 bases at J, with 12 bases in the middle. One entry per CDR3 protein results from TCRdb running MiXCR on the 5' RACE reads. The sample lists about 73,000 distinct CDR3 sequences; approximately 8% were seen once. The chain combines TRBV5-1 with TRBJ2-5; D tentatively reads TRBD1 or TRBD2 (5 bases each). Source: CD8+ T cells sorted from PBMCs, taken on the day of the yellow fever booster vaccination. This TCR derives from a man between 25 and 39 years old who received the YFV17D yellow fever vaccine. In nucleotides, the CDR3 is TGCGCCAGCAGCGACGGGACGGAACAAGAGACCCAGTACTTC. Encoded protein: CASSDGTEQETQYF.